A single T cell receptor (beta chain) is shown here with its context. Its specific antigen is unknown. There are no base qualities to consult, and no much larger clone falls within one base. Using the deep immunoSEQ assay, multiplex PCR amplified TCR CDR3 regions from genomic DNA. Extracted genomic DNA from each cell subset was spread evenly across all wells of several immunoSEQ 96-well plates, with each plate serving as a replicate. For sorted subsets, approximately 200 ng of genomic DNA, equivalent to some 30,000 T cell genomes, went into each replicate PCR. The purified libraries were quantified using a Qubit 3.0 fluorometer, sized with a Bioanalyzer 2100, and then quantified again using the KAPA Library Quantification kit. Every immunoSEQ 96-well plate was sequenced on a separate single-read 150-cycle Illumina NextSeq 550 flow cell. Regarding the original processing steps: Because only junctional sequences without quality scores were contained in the immunoSEQ output, filtering matching that applied to full-length reads could not be performed. Sequences were annotated with PyIR, a Python wrapper for IgBLAST v1.9, and V/J genes and CDR3 were assigned using IMGT germline references. Any read was removed if the V/J assignment was weak (E-value above 1e-6), the CDR3 was missing, or the read contained stop codons, out-of-frame junctions, or ambiguous translated residues. V3J clonotypes were defined as sequences sharing an identical inferred V gene, J gene, and CDR3 amino acid sequence. To compute the percentage overlap between repertoires, the number of shared unique clonotypes was divided by the size of the smaller repertoire. Richness of each repertoire was evaluated using RTK rarefaction, the Chao1 estimator, and Recon v2.1 estimates of unobserved clonotypes. Generation probabilities were computed with OLGA for all TCRbeta clonotypes obtained by the gDNA method from several donors. Drawn from immuneACCESS, this table holds only the in-frame rearrangements with V and J called that TCRdb kept. Clones are partly lost; checked studies trace under half to an unresolved V gene and leave the rest unexplained. V, J and clone size derive from that table, while D and trimming were established from the DNA sequence. This sample comprises 850,000 to 1,200,000 clones, approximately 76% of them detected only once. The ten most abundant clones make up about 1.5% of the sample.

These data originate in a study of shared clonotypes between healthy human individuals (dated by TCRdb to about 2020). Context from the whole study: A few men and two women, aged 18 to 49 years, made up the cohort. Per donor, leukapheresis produced somewhere between about 0.94 and 9 billion PBMCs. Different laboratories and diverse techniques were used to prepare libraries and sequence TCR repertoires, to increase sequencing depth and limit assay-specific biases. For each donor, CD4 naive and CD4 memory were each given three plates, CD8 naive was given two plates, and CD8 memory was given one plate. To estimate repertoire size and how much clonotype sharing occurs between individuals, the study deeply sequenced the blood TCR repertoires of 4 to 6 healthy adults. Here is what the overall study found, with its caveats: Across several donors, approximately 4.9% of naive CD4, 3% to 4% of naive CD8, roughly 2.3% of memory CD4, and under 0.45% of memory CD8 clonotypes were shared. Larger estimated clonotype richness was generally found for naive subsets than for memory subsets. Because the study included only a small number of donors, the genetic and exposure-history diversity represented was limited. Sampling was restricted to blood, and TCR repertoires in tissues likely differ from the TCR repertoires found in blood. Pairwise subsampling indicated that sequencing depth was expected to affect the degree of clonotype sharing among donors. Rarefaction of sorted-subset datasets indicated incomplete sequencing despite the large sequencing depth. Clonotypes shared by all four sorted-subset donors showed higher generation probabilities than non-shared clonotypes.

Donors were healthy HIV-negative adults with no recently reported acute infections or vaccinations. All donors were Caucasian adults living in Nashville, Tennessee, USA. Magnetic negative selection was used to enrich CD4+ T cells, after which naive cells were positively selected on CD45RA and the negative fraction became the memory subset. Blood was collected by leukapheresis, and PBMCs were isolated by Ficoll-Histopaque density gradient centrifugation and then cryopreserved in liquid nitrogen vapor phase. Analytical flow cytometry was used to check the purity and quantity of each magnetically sorted T cell population. Genomic DNA was isolated from every sorted fraction and measured by UV absorbance on a Nanodrop 2000c. The CDR3 sequence holds 16 residues, the cysteine and phenylalanine included. This entry keeps only the CDR3 DNA: 48 bases, framed from base 1. As encoded in the germline V gene (reference sequence), CDR1 is SGHNT while CDR2 is YYREEE. Between the V and J ends, shortened by 6 bases and 0 bases respectively, the junction contains 15 bases.

Here the chain combines TRBV5-4 and TRBJ2-2; the D element might be TRBD1 or TRBD2, as each aligns at 7 bases. The sequence was obtained from a man aged 18 to 35 in good health. The material sequenced was memory CD4+ T cells sorted from blood. Interpreted using the paper, the cell subset or site label stands for: CD45RA-negative fraction. The CDR3 reads as follows: CASTQGGTANTGELFF. The DNA is TGTGCCAGCACCCAGGGGGGGACAGCGAACACCGGGGAGCTGTTTTTT. Where the CDR3 stops, the reference TRBV5-4 and TRBJ2-2 genes take over; the full variable domain is ETGVTQSPTHLIKTRGQQVTLRCSSQSGHNTVSWYQQALGQGPQFIFQYYREEENGRGNFPPRFSGLQFPNYSSELNVNALELDDSALYLCASTQGGTANTGELFFGEGSRLTVL.